These 5 T cell receptor beta chains were sequenced from one sample in a study of PD-1 blockade in mismatch repair-deficient tumors. Produced via immunoSEQ multiplex PCR; TCRdb's table is partial and in-frame only. Altogether under 75,000 clones are present, about nine tenths being singletons, with the ten largest covering more than 11%. The specimen was peripheral blood, collected 52 weeks after starting pembrolizumab. These receptors came from an adult with mismatch repair-deficient cancer.

This clone was counted only a few times. This sequence joins TRBV10-2 and TRBJ2-7; D gene unclear. Trimming pared 0 bases from V and 3 bases from J, leaving 9 bases between. CDR3 length: 14 amino acids. CDR1 is WSHSY, CDR2 SAAADI, per germline. The CDR3 coding sequence is TGCGCCAGCAGTGAGTCAAGGTCGTACTACGAGCAGTACTTC. It is translated as CASSESRSYYEQYF.

The rearrangement links TRBV7-3 to TRBJ2-1; tentative D call: TRBD2 (6 bases). V shed 4 bases and J shed 9 bases, with 19 bases lying between them. Per germline, CDR1 SGHTA and CDR2 FQGTGA. The CDR3 is made up of 15 amino acids. In nucleotides, the CDR3 is TGTGCCAGCAGCTCGCTCGGGGGAGATGAGAGTGAGCAGTTCTTC. Amino acids: CASSSLGGDESEQFF.

This chain joins TRBV4-2 and TRBJ2-5; the match to TRBD1 covers 9 bases. CDR3 length equals 15 residues. The V segment lost 0 bases and the J segment 4 bases; nucleotides outside the gene matches: 3. Germline lookup yields CDR1 LGHNA and CDR2 YNFKEQ. CDR3 region: CASSQDTGGGETQYF. The CDR3 bases are TGTGCCAGCAGCCAAGACACAGGGGGCGGAGAGACCCAGTACTTC.

The rearrangement links TRBV7-2 to TRBJ2-3, with TRBD2 matching 10 bases. The ends lost 5 bases at V and 4 bases at J; junction bases unmatched: 6. This CDR3 region has 15 residues. Germline V CDR1 and CDR2: SGHTA, FQGNSA. The CDR3 DNA follows: TGTGCCAGCAGCCGTACAAGCGGGAGGGCAGATACGCAGTATTTT. It codes for CASSRTSGRADTQYF.

This clone was counted only a few times. The chain is built from TRBV10-2 and TRBJ2-7, with D maybe TRBD1 (6 bases). Trimming pared 6 bases from V and 3 bases from J, leaving 9 bases between. There are 12 residues in the CDR3. CDR1 and CDR2 (germline): WSHSY, SAAADI. For the CDR3, the DNA is TGCGCCAGCAGGGGGGACAACTACGAGCAGTACTTC. Translating it yields CASRGDNYEQYF.